The 29 T cell receptor beta chains presented below share a single source sample, sequenced in a study of T-cell memory formation after mild COVID-19. In TCRdb, the 5' RACE reads were re-called with MiXCR into one record per CDR3 protein. The sample gives roughly 340,000 distinct CDR3 sequences, more than 20% of which show up once; 21% is in the top ten. The specimen sequenced was PBMCs or a T cell subset sorted from them (not recorded which). Every receptor here comes from a man in his late teens or twenties who had mild COVID-19 (a few samples of this study predate the infection). Cell type and time point are not known.

The chain is built from TRBV12-3 or TRBV12-4 and TRBJ1-5; 8 bases line up with TRBD1. V gave up 8 bases and J gave up 1 base; unmatched junction bases: 10. CDR3 length: 16 amino acids. The CDR3 bases are TGTGCCAGCGGATTGGGCCGGACAGGGAGCAATCAGCCCCAGCATTTT. Residues: CASGLGRTGSNQPQHF.

This clonotype has more than one count but fewer than ten. V is TRBV7-6 and J is TRBJ1-5; D not resolved. This CDR3 is 14 amino acids long. Germline V lookup: CDR1 SGHVS, CDR2 FNYEAQ. Trimming left V 5 bases short and J 4 bases short, with 12 bases between. Here the CDR3 reads CASSDASGNQPQHF. For the CDR3, the DNA is TGTGCCAGCAGCGACGCAAGTGGGAATCAGCCCCAGCATTTT.

J is TRBJ1-2 and V is TRBV2, with 10 nucleotides matching TRBD1. This CDR3 comprises 16 residues. Trimming took 6 bases from V and 5 from J; bases not matched to a gene: 12. Germline V CDR1 and CDR2: SNHLY, FYNNEI. The CDR3 spells CASSETRTGGGYGYTF. DNA for the CDR3: TGTGCCAGCAGCGAAACCCGGACAGGGGGAGGTTATGGCTACACCTTC. The full variable domain, rest sourced from reference TRBV2 and TRBJ1-2, is EPEVTQTPSHQVTQMGQEVILRCVPISNHLYFYWYRQILGQKVEFLVSFYNNEISEKSEIFDDQFSVERPDGSNFTLKIRSTKLEDSAMYFCASSETRTGGGYGYTFGSGTRLTVV.

The chain couples TRBV19 to TRBJ2-7; TRBD1 matches 10 bases. This CDR3 is built from 14 residues. Germline trimming cut 5 bases from V and 2 bases from J; bases unmatched to any gene: 3. From germline, CDR1 is LNHDA and CDR2 SQIVND (reference sequence). The CDR3 sequence: CASSAGTGAYEQYV. The CDR3, as DNA: TGTGCCAGTAGTGCAGGGACAGGGGCCTACGAGCAGTACGTC.

The chain has TRBV7-9 and TRBJ2-1; D is undetermined. The germline CDR1 and CDR2 sequences are SEHNR and FQNEAQ (reference sequence). The CDR3 runs to 15 residues. V was trimmed by 2 bases and J by 4 bases, leaving 12 bases between them. The CDR3 here is CASSLYASLYNEQFF. As DNA, the CDR3 is TGTGCCAGCAGCTTATACGCATCCCTTTACAATGAGCAGTTCTTC.

This clonotype has only a few counts. The chain uses TRBV9 and TRBJ1-1, with 8 nucleotides matching TRBD1. This CDR3 is built from 14 residues. Per germline, CDR1 SGDLS and CDR2 YYNGEE. The J segment lost 8 bases and the V segment lost 0 bases, leaving 6 bases of the junction unmatched. Here the CDR3 reads CASSVEGQGGEAFF. The CDR3 DNA reads TGTGCCAGCAGCGTAGAAGGACAGGGAGGCGAAGCTTTCTTT.

This chain joins TRBV4-1 and TRBJ1-2, with a tentative D call TRBD1 (5 bases). CDR3 size: 15 residues. V lost 0 bases and J 4 bases, leaving 12 bases between the germline ends. Per germline, CDR1 MGHRA and CDR2 YSYEKL. The CDR3 spells CASSQDRGGLYGYTF. CDR3 coding DNA: TGCGCCAGCAGCCAAGATCGTGGGGGACTCTATGGCTACACCTTC.

The chain combines TRBV6-5 with TRBJ2-7, with TRBD2 matching 10 bases. Unmatched junction bases numbered 3, after V lost 0 bases and J lost 7 bases. The CDR3 contains 14 residues. Germline-derived CDR1 and CDR2 are MNHEY and SVGAGI. CDR3 sequence: CASSYSSGGYEQYV. Here the CDR3 DNA reads TGTGCCAGCAGTTACTCTAGCGGGGGGTATGAGCAGTACGTC.

V gene TRBV29-1 combines with J gene TRBJ2-5; 10 nucleotides match TRBD2. The V and J ends lost 6 bases and 1 base, in that order; junction bases with no gene match: 11. The CDR3 has 16 amino acids. The germline CDR1 and CDR2 sequences are SQVTM and ANQGSEA. CDR3 amino acids: CSVESGGAVGQETQYF. The CDR3 DNA sequence: TGCAGCGTGGAGAGCGGGGGGGCGGTAGGCCAAGAGACCCAGTACTTC. The variable domain in full, completed from reference TRBV29-1 and TRBJ2-5, reads SAVISQKPSRDICQRGTSLTIQCQVDSQVTMMFWYRQQPGQSLTLIATANQGSEATYESGFVIDKFPISRPNLTFSTLTVSNMSPEDSSIYLCSVESGGAVGQETQYFGPGTRLLVL.

V usage is TRBV4-1 and J usage is TRBJ2-1; 8 bases match TRBD1. J lost 6 bases, V lost 3 bases, and 4 bases had no gene match. Germline CDR1 MGHRA, CDR2 YSYEKL. There are 14 residues in the CDR3. The CDR3 DNA sequence: TGCGCCAGCAGCCAGGCTACAGGGGGCAATGAGCAGTTCTTC. Translated, it gives CASSQATGGNEQFF.

This clonotype has only a few counts. An end of the junction differs from the germline gene, which may be a read error. The rearrangement uses TRBV7-9 and TRBJ2-1; TRBD1 is a possible D gene (5 bases). The CDR3 spans 12 residues. Germline values: CDR1 SEHNR, CDR2 FQNEAQ (reference sequence). CDR3 sequence reads: CASSLAFSGCVF. CDR3 DNA sequence: TGTGCCAGCAGCTTAGCGTTCTCAGGGTGTGTCTTC.

The rearrangement joins TRBV6-2 or TRBV6-3 to TRBJ2-2; D unclear. CDR3 length: 14 amino acids. Trimming removed 2 bases from V and 7 bases from J, with 11 bases in between. The germline V gene has CDR1 MNHEY and CDR2 SVGEGT. DNA of the CDR3: TGTGCCAGCAGTTACAGTGTTATGGGCGGGGAGCTGTTTTTT. Its protein product is CASSYSVMGGELFF.

A few counts support this clonotype. CDR3 nucleotides: TGTGCCAGCAGTGACCCGGGGGAGATTTATGAGCAGTTCTTC. Its translation is CASSDPGEIYEQFF. The chain links TRBV2 to TRBJ2-1, with D possibly TRBD2 on 6 matching bases. The germline gives CDR1 SNHLY, CDR2 FYNNEI. The CDR3 runs 14 residues. Trimming removed 3 bases at V and 8 bases at J, with 14 bases between.

There are a few counts of this clonotype. This rearrangement joins TRBV3-1 to TRBJ1-1; 8 bases align to TRBD1. This CDR3 is built from 12 residues. CDR1 is LGHDT, CDR2 YNNKEL, per germline (reference sequence). The V segment lost 4 bases and the J segment 10 bases; nucleotides outside the gene matches: 5. DNA for the CDR3: TGTGCCAGCAGCCTTGGACAGGGAGGAGCTTTCTTT. Translation: CASSLGQGGAFF.

This chain joins TRBV4-1 and TRBJ2-5; D may match TRBD1 or TRBD2 (5 bases each). Trimming took 8 bases from V and 4 from J, leaving 20 bases between them. The CDR3 is 15 amino acids. Per the germline V gene, CDR1 is MGHRA and CDR2 is YSYEKL. CDR3 protein: CASGGRGSGGETQYF. In nucleotides, the CDR3 is TGCGCCAGCGGGGGACGCGGATCCGGAGGAGAGACCCAGTACTTC.

The rearrangement links TRBV5-1 to TRBJ1-2, with D possibly TRBD1 on 5 matching bases. CDR1 is SGHRS, CDR2 YFSETQ, per germline. Trimming removed 2 bases at V and 7 bases at J, with 12 bases between. This CDR3 has 13 amino acids. The CDR3 sequence: CASSFSGTGGYTF. Here the CDR3 DNA reads TGCGCCAGCAGCTTTTCCGGGACCGGTGGCTACACCTTC.

This clonotype was recorded a few times. J is TRBJ2-3 and V is TRBV20-1; TRBD1 or TRBD2 may be the D gene (6 bases each). CDR1 and CDR2 from the germline V gene are DFQATT and SNEGSKA (reference sequence). Between the trimmed V and J ends, which lost 3 bases and 5 bases, there was a span of 15 bases. The CDR3 consists of 14 residues. The CDR3, as DNA: TGCAGTGCTAGGTGGGGGGCCGGTGGAGATACGCAGTATTTT. Protein sequence: CSARWGAGGDTQYF.

V and J are TRBV6-5 and TRBJ1-2; tentative D call: TRBD1 (5 bases). V lost 3 bases and J lost 7, with 15 bases in between. Germline CDR1 MNHEY, CDR2 SVGAGI. The CDR3 has 14 amino acids. The CDR3 coding sequence is TGTGCCAGCAGTTATATGCGGGGCCAGGGTGGCTACACCTTC. It translates to CASSYMRGQGGYTF.

Here the CDR3 DNA reads TGTGCCAGCAGACAAAGCGGGGGAGGGGCAGATACGCAGTATTTT. It encodes CASRQSGGGADTQYF. The chain couples TRBV3-1 to TRBJ2-3; 8 nucleotides line up with TRBD2. The CDR3 runs to 15 residues. CDR1 and CDR2 (germline): LGHDT, YNNKEL (reference sequence). Unmatched junction bases numbered 9, after V lost 6 bases and J lost 4 bases.

Only a few counts were recorded for this clonotype. The genes are TRBV12-3 or TRBV12-4 and TRBJ2-7, with 7 positions matching TRBD1. The CDR3 loop spans 14 amino acids. The ends lost 6 bases at V and 2 bases at J; junction bases unmatched: 7. CDR3 sequence reads: CASRKGQHPYEQYF. CDR3 coding DNA: TGTGCCAGCAGAAAGGGACAGCATCCCTACGAGCAGTACTTC.

This clonotype has more than one count but fewer than ten. The chain joins TRBV5-1 to TRBJ1-6; D is uncertain. With 5 bases removed from V and 7 bases from J, the gap between germline ends came to 13 bases. Germline CDR1 reads SGHRS; CDR2 reads YFSETQ. The CDR3 totals 14 residues. The CDR3 sequence: CASRFPGPNSPLHF. The CDR3 DNA reads TGCGCCAGCAGATTCCCGGGCCCCAATTCACCCCTCCACTTT.

The J gene is TRBJ1-1, the V gene TRBV20-1; D is perhaps TRBD1 (5 bases). The CDR3 contains 13 residues. Germline CDR1 is DFQATT and CDR2 is SNEGSKA (reference sequence). Trimming shortened V by 4 bases and J by 0 bases, and 9 bases separated the two germline ends. In nucleotides, the CDR3 is TGCAGTGCTATCGGACATTTGAACACTGAAGCTTTCTTT. Translated, it gives CSAIGHLNTEAFF.

This clonotype appeared a few times. The rearrangement links TRBV20-1 to TRBJ1-2; D ambiguous. The length of the CDR3 is 13 residues. The germline CDR1 and CDR2 sequences are DFQATT and SNEGSKA (reference sequence). CDR3 protein: CSPGGPSNYGYTF. The CDR3 nucleotides read TGCAGCCCCGGCGGACCTTCTAACTATGGCTACACCTTC.

This clonotype turned up a few times. One end of the junction does not line up with germline, which may come from a read error. The chain employs TRBV6-2 or TRBV6-3 and TRBJ2-7; D unresolved. The CDR3 spans 13 residues. Germline V lookup: CDR1 MNHEY, CDR2 SVGEGT. As DNA, the CDR3 is TGTGCCACCAGTGTCGGGCCCACCTACGAGCAGTACTTC. Protein: CATSVGPTYEQYF.

The chain uses TRBV20-1 and TRBJ1-2; weak D call: TRBD1 (5 bases). V lost 5 bases and J lost 0, with 16 bases in between. This CDR3 is built from 15 residues. CDR1 and CDR2 from the germline V gene are DFQATT and SNEGSKA (reference sequence). The CDR3 here is CSAPGGGLANYGYTF. The CDR3 DNA reads as TGCAGTGCTCCCGGTGGGGGGTTGGCTAACTATGGCTACACCTTC.

The chain is built from TRBV7-9 and TRBJ1-2, with D unclear. With 5 bases removed from V and 4 bases from J, the gap between germline ends came to 11 bases. Germline V gene data show CDR1 as SEHNR and CDR2 as FQNEAQ (reference sequence). This CDR3 is 13 amino acids long. CDR3 region: CASSASGSYGYTF. CDR3 sequence (DNA): TGTGCCAGCAGCGCGTCTGGATCCTATGGCTACACCTTC.

The rearrangement joins TRBV7-2 to TRBJ1-4, with TRBD1 identical over 10 bases. Losses at the gene ends were 8 bases for V and 3 bases for J; bases not matched to a gene: 6. This CDR3 contains 15 residues. The V gene's germline CDR1 is SGHTA and CDR2 FQGNSA. CDR3 sequence reads: CASGRQGAANEKLFF. The CDR3 DNA is TGTGCCAGCGGTCGACAGGGGGCGGCTAATGAAAAACTGTTTTTT.

This clonotype appeared a single time. The chain carries TRBV28 and TRBJ1-2, with a weak D call TRBD1 (6 bases). This CDR3 is 14 amino acids long. CDR1 is MDHEN, CDR2 SYDVKM, per germline. Between the trimmed V and J ends, which lost 5 bases and 4 bases, there was a span of 14 bases. The CDR3, as DNA: TGTGCCAGCAGTCCCCCCCAGGGGAGCTATGGCTACACCTTC. Protein product: CASSPPQGSYGYTF.

This chain links TRBV9 with TRBJ2-1, with 8 bases identical to TRBD2. CDR1 and CDR2 (germline): SGDLS, YYNGEE. The CDR3 loop spans 15 amino acids. Trimming at V came to 4 bases and at J to 3 bases, leaving 6 bases not matched to a gene. The CDR3 here is CASSSQRGSYNEQFF. The CDR3, as DNA: TGTGCCAGCAGCTCCCAGCGGGGGAGCTACAATGAGCAGTTCTTC.